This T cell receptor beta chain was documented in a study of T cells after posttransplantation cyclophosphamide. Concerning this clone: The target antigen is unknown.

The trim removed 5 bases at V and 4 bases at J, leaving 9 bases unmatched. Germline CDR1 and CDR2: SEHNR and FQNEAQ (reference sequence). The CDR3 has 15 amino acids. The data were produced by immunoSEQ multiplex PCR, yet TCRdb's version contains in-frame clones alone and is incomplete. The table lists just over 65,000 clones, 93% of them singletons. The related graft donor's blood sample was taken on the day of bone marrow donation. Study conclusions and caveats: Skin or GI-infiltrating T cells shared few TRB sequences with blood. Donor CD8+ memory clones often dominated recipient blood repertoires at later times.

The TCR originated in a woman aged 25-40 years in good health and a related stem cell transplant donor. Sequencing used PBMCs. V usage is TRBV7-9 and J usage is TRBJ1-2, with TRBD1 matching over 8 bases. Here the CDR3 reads CASSPGQGGVYGYTF. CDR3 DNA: TGTGCCAGCAGCCCTGGACAGGGTGGGGTCTATGGCTACACCTTC.